This T cell receptor (beta chain) was obtained from a study of T cell responses to AZD1222 COVID-19 vaccine. Sequencing was performed with immunoSEQ multiplex PCR; in TCRdb, only in-frame clones are kept and a portion is missing. This table has under 150,000 clones, 92% appearing once. The input for sequencing was peripheral blood, taken on day 0 of AZD1222 vaccination. The clonotype originates from an adult in good health.

The CDR3 DNA follows: TGTGCCAGCAGCGACCCGCCCGGGTACGAGCAGTACTTC. The encoded protein is CASSDPPGYEQYF. The V call is TRBV7-6, the J call TRBJ2-7; D unclear. From germline, CDR1 is SGHVS and CDR2 FNYEAQ. There are 13 residues in the CDR3. V dropped 5 bases and J dropped 4 bases, with 12 bases sitting between them.